This TCR beta chain was observed in a study of cytotoxic CD8 clonotypes in ibrutinib-treated CLL. About the study: Complete response was seen in 2 patients and partial in some 24; around twelve progressed and roughly 14 stayed remitted after a median approximately 70 months. Response samples were drawn at a median of approximately 11 months of treatment, range 6 to 36.

Profiling relied on immunoSEQ multiplex PCR, and the TCRdb table lists in-frame clones only, not all of them. The sample carries fewer than 400,000 clones, 67% recorded once. The CDR3 length is 16 residues. V lost 2 bases and J lost 2; bases outside the gene matches: 3. Per germline, CDR1 SGHNT and CDR2 YYREEE (reference sequence). The chain recombines TRBV5-4 with TRBJ2-3, with 12 bases identical to TRBD2. The receptor's source is a human donor with chronic lymphocytic leukemia. The sequences come from PBMCs, collected after 36 months of ibrutinib treatment. The CDR3 reads CASSLLAGGPTDTQYF. The CDR3 DNA sequence: TGTGCCAGCAGCTTACTAGCGGGGGGACCCACAGATACGCAGTATTTT.